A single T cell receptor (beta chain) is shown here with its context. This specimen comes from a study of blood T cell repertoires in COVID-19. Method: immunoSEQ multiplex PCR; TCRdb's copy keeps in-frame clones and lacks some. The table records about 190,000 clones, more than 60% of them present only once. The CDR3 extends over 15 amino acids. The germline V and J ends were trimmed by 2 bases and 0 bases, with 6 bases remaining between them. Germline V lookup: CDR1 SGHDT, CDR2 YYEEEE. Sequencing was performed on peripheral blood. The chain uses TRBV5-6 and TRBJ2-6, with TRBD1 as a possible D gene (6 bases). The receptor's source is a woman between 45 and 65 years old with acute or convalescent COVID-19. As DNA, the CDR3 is TGTGCCAGCAGCTTCAGGGGCTCTGGGGCCAACGTCCTGACTTTC. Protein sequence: CASSFRGSGANVLTF.